The T cell receptor beta chain described here comes from a study of T cell repertoires in cytomegalovirus infection. There are 14 residues in the CDR3. Per germline, CDR1 SGHTA and CDR2 FQGNSA. V dropped 0 bases and J dropped 8 bases, with 13 bases sitting between them. This clonotype turned up a few times. TCRdb ran MiXCR on the reads and lists one entry per CDR3 protein. The table includes around 740,000 distinct CDR3 sequences, 35% detected once. The TCR comes from a human donor in good health (CMV status not recorded). Some clones in this sample may be carry-over from other donors' samples. The chain is built from TRBV7-2 and TRBJ1-2; possibly TRBD1 for D (5 bases). The specimen sequenced was PBMCs. As DNA, the CDR3 is TGTGCCAGCAGCTTAGCGGGGCAGGGTAAAGGCTACACCTTC. Protein product: CASSLAGQGKGYTF.